What follows are 14 T cell receptor beta chains derived from one specimen sequenced in a study of blood T cells in healthy people across ages. Combining a sample-barcoded 5' primer with a J-beta primer mix, a second PCR ran for roughly 7 to 12 cycles. MiXCR was run by TCRdb on the 5' RACE reads, yielding one entry per CDR3 protein. The sample has roughly 2 million distinct CDR3 sequences; approximately 50% are singletons. The sample comprised blood. The receptors derive from a woman aged 40 to 50 in good health.

V gene TRBV9 combines with J gene TRBJ2-7; D possibly uses TRBD1 or TRBD2 (5 bases each). Germline loops: CDR1 SGDLS, CDR2 YYNGEE. The CDR3 totals 15 residues. Trimming stripped 7 bases from V and 0 bases from J, with 17 bases between. CDR3 loop: CASSVGTSSSYEQYF. CDR3 DNA sequence: TGTGCCAGCTCGGTTGGGACGTCAAGCTCCTACGAGCAGTACTTC. The entire variable domain, with the rest obtained from reference TRBV9 and TRBJ2-7, is as follows: DSGVTQTPKHLITATGQRVTLRCSPRSGDLSVYWYQQSLDQGLQFLIQYYNGEERAKGNILERFSAQQFPDLHSELNLSSLELGDSALYFCASSVGTSSSYEQYFGPGTRLTVT.

The CDR3 sequence: CASSQVSFGTQNTEAFF. The DNA of the CDR3 is TGTGCCAGCAGCCAAGTGTCCTTCGGGACACAGAACACTGAAGCTTTCTTT. The V and J genes are TRBV4-2 and TRBJ1-1; TRBD1 might be the D (6 bases). Germline V gives CDR1 LGHNA, CDR2 YNFKEQ. The length of the CDR3 is 17 residues. Between the trimmed V and J ends, which lost 1 base and 1 base, there was a span of 16 bases.

V usage is TRBV7-2 and J usage is TRBJ2-3; TRBD1 might be the D (6 bases). CDR3 length: 16 residues. Trimming cost V 5 bases and J 0 bases, with 15 bases left between them. CDR1 and CDR2 from the germline V gene are SGHTA and FQGNSA. The CDR3 loop reads CASSPRRTASTDTQYF. In DNA, the CDR3 is TGTGCCAGCAGCCCCAGACGGACAGCTAGCACAGATACGCAGTATTTT.

The chain uses TRBV9 and TRBJ2-3, with unresolved D. The CDR3 has 14 amino acids. V gave up 5 bases and J gave up 1 base, with 11 bases separating them. Looked up from germline, CDR1 is SGDLS and CDR2 is YYNGEE. This CDR3 is CASSDKGGTDTQYF. The CDR3 region has the DNA TGTGCCAGCAGTGACAAGGGCGGCACAGATACGCAGTATTTT.

About this clonotype itself: No conserved phenylalanine or tryptophan is present at the end of the CDR3, so a read error is the likely explanation. The CDR3 DNA reads TGTGCCAGCAGTTTAGGGGGGAGGGATGAGCAGTTCTCC. Translated, it gives CASSLGGRDEQFS. V and J are TRBV12-3 or TRBV12-4 and TRBJ2-1; 7 bases line up with TRBD2. The CDR3 totals 13 residues. Trimming at V came to 1 base and at J to 8 bases, leaving 2 bases not matched to a gene.

The J gene is TRBJ2-1, the V gene TRBV2; no clear D gene. Looked up from germline, CDR1 is SNHLY and CDR2 is FYNNEI. This CDR3 has 13 amino acids. Trimming cost V 6 bases and J 9 bases, with 15 bases left between them. The CDR3 DNA reads TGTGCCAGCAGGAGAGTAGGGATGGGTGAGCAGTTCTTC. Protein product: CASRRVGMGEQFF.

The genes are TRBV7-2 and TRBJ2-7, with 11 bases fitting TRBD2. V was clipped by 5 bases and J by 1 base; unmatched bases: 10. Germline values: CDR1 SGHTA, CDR2 FQGNSA. The CDR3 runs to 17 residues. Here the CDR3 DNA reads TGTGCCAGCAGCCGTACTAGCGGGGGATCCGCTTCCTACGAGCAGTACTTC. Amino acids: CASSRTSGGSASYEQYF.

The chain couples TRBV11-1 to TRBJ2-3; D not resolved. There are 14 residues in the CDR3. The germline V gene has CDR1 SGHAT and CDR2 FQDESV (reference sequence). Trimming stripped 4 bases from V and 0 bases from J, with 8 bases between. The CDR3 loop reads CASSSTFSTDTQYF. In nucleotides, the CDR3 is TGTGCCAGCAGCTCTACCTTTAGCACAGATACGCAGTATTTT.

This chain joins TRBV13 and TRBJ2-2; D not resolved. The V gene's germline CDR1 is PRHDT and CDR2 FYEKMQ (reference sequence). The CDR3 is 13 amino acids. V gave up 8 bases and J gave up 0 bases, with 7 bases separating them. The chain's CDR3 is CASAPPNTGELFF. The CDR3 nucleotides are TGTGCCAGCGCCCCGCCGAACACCGGGGAGCTGTTTTTT.

J is TRBJ2-1 and V is TRBV4-1, with TRBD1 matching 10 bases. CDR1 and CDR2 from the germline V gene are MGHRA and YSYEKL. This CDR3 is built from 13 residues. V lost 1 base and J lost 10; bases outside the gene matches: 1. CDR3 sequence (DNA): TGCGCCAGCAGCCAAGGGACAGGGGGGGAGCAGTTCTTC. Amino acid sequence: CASSQGTGGEQFF.

The chain combines TRBV6-2 or TRBV6-3 with TRBJ2-5; unclear D gene. The length of the CDR3 is 12 residues. V lost 6 bases and J 11 bases, leaving 16 bases between the germline ends. Germline values: CDR1 MNHEY, CDR2 SVGEGT. The CDR3 sequence is CASSPSSYAQYF. Here the CDR3 DNA reads TGTGCCAGCAGCCCATCTTCGTACGCGCAGTACTTC.

This chain links TRBV7-9 with TRBJ2-6; D possibly corresponds to TRBD2 (5 bases). V lost 8 bases and J lost 8, with 13 bases in between. There are 13 residues in the CDR3. CDR1 SEHNR and CDR2 FQNEAQ come from the germline V gene (reference sequence). The CDR3 coding sequence is TGTGCCAGCCTCGGGGTACGGTCCAACGTCCTGACTTTC. Amino acid sequence: CASLGVRSNVLTF. The full variable domain, with the rest looked up from reference TRBV7-9 and TRBJ2-6, is DTGVSQNPRHKITKRGQNVTFRCDPISEHNRLYWYRQTLGQGPEFLTYFQNEAQLEKSRLLSDRFSAERPKGSFSTLEIQRTEQGDSAMYLCASLGVRSNVLTFGAGSRLTVL.

This clonotype was seen a few times. The J gene is TRBJ1-2, the V gene TRBV20-1; D is perhaps TRBD1 (5 bases). Trimming removed 0 bases at V and 1 base at J, with 6 bases between. The V gene's germline CDR1 is DFQATT and CDR2 SNEGSKA (reference sequence). The CDR3 runs 13 residues. In DNA, the CDR3 is TGCAGTGCTAGAGAGGACAATAACTATGGCTACACCTTC. The encoded protein is CSAREDNNYGYTF.

This sequence joins TRBV7-2 and TRBJ2-5; no clear D. Looked up from germline, CDR1 is SGHTA and CDR2 is FQGNSA. The CDR3 extends over 15 amino acids. V shed 0 bases and J shed 5 bases, with 13 bases lying between them. CDR3 loop: CASSLAKAPRETQYF. CDR3 bases: TGTGCCAGCAGCTTAGCGAAGGCGCCGCGGGAGACCCAGTACTTC.